Described below is a single TCR beta chain sequence and its context. Its antigen remains unidentified. PCR primers comprised 60 Vbeta and 13 Jbeta primers. Sequencing used immunoSEQ multiplex PCR; TCRdb keeps in-frame clones, though not all of them. The data show about 93,000 clones, 78% seen once. The data are from a study of cytomegalovirus exposure and HLA in healthy donors. Study results and caveats: Among TCR beta chains of equal frequency, HLA-associated ones were more clonally expanded in a later analysis.

There are 15 residues in the CDR3. V lost 3 bases and J lost 2; bases outside the gene matches: 4. Germline lookup yields CDR1 MNHEY and CDR2 SMNVEV (reference sequence). The sequenced material came from PBMCs. The chain combines TRBV27 with TRBJ2-7; 10 bases align to TRBD2. The origin of this receptor is a woman in her thirties or forties in good health and CMV-seronegative. The CDR3 is CASSFLAGGTYEQYF. The CDR3, as DNA: TGTGCCAGCAGTTTTTTAGCGGGAGGCACCTACGAGCAGTACTTC.